This passage covers 13 T cell receptor beta chains from one sample sequenced in a study of blood T cell repertoires in COVID-19 (dated by TCRdb to the early 2020s). Library preparation was by the immunoSEQ multiplex PCR assay. As stored in TCRdb, this immuneACCESS dataset retains in-frame rearrangements with V and J assigned. A fraction of the clones does not appear; measured against another copy, unresolved V genes explain less than half of the discrepancy, and the remainder lacks a known reason. The sample records 100,000 to 150,000 clones, 80% to 85% of which are singletons. About 3.8% of the sample is taken by the ten largest. The material sequenced was peripheral blood. The receptor set was obtained from a woman aged 50 to 65 with acute or convalescent COVID-19.

V usage is TRBV5-1 and J usage is TRBJ2-5, with 8 bases matching TRBD1. Per germline, CDR1 SGHRS and CDR2 YFSETQ. The CDR3 consists of 17 residues. V lost 0 bases to trimming and J lost 6 bases; unmatched junction nucleotides: 13. CDR3 sequence: CASSLAPGPGGAKTQYF. The CDR3, as DNA: TGCGCCAGCAGCTTGGCCCCCGGGCCAGGGGGCGCGAAGACCCAGTACTTC.

The chain links TRBV3-1 (or the pseudogene TRBV3-2) to TRBJ1-5; unclear D gene. In germline, CDR1 is LGHDT, CDR2 YNNKEL (reference sequence). The CDR3 is made up of 13 amino acids. V was cut by 3 bases and J by 4 bases, with 7 bases left in between. The CDR3 region has the DNA TGTGCCAGCAGCCAGTCCAGGAATCAGCCCCAGCATTTT. Residues: CASSQSRNQPQHF.

CDR3 region: CASGREQNTEAFF. The CDR3, as DNA: TGTGCCAGCGGGAGGGAACAGAACACTGAAGCTTTCTTT. The chain couples TRBV7-9 to TRBJ1-1; unclear D gene. V dropped 8 bases and J dropped 1 base, with 11 bases sitting between them. Germline V lookup: CDR1 SEHNR, CDR2 FQNEAQ (reference sequence). The CDR3 covers 13 residues. Full variable domain (rest looked up from reference TRBV7-9 and TRBJ1-1): DTGVSQNPRHKITKRGQNVTFRCDPISEHNRLYWYRQTLGQGPEFLTYFQNEAQLEKSRLLSDRFSAERPKGSFSTLEIQRTEQGDSAMYLCASGREQNTEAFFGQGTRLTVV.

The V call is TRBV20-1, the J call TRBJ1-1; weak D call: TRBD1 (5 bases). Germline CDR1 and CDR2: DFQATT and SNEGSKA (reference sequence). The V gene lost 5 bases and the J gene lost 8 bases, with 12 bases spanning the gap. The length of the CDR3 is 11 residues. CDR3: CSAGPNREAFF. The CDR3 DNA follows: TGCAGTGCTGGCCCTAACAGGGAAGCTTTCTTT.

This clone is categorized as medium-sized. The chain employs TRBV28 and TRBJ2-7, with D maybe TRBD2 (5 bases). The V end was cut by 2 bases, the J end by 6 bases, with 20 bases between. Germline loops: CDR1 MDHEN, CDR2 SYDVKM. CDR3 size: 16 residues. CDR3 in amino acids: CASSLAFVKGGGEQYF. The CDR3 DNA is TGTGCCAGCAGTTTAGCTTTCGTGAAGGGCGGAGGCGAGCAGTACTTC.

The CDR3 DNA sequence: TGTGCCAGCAGCGCCCGAGACGGGACTAGCGGGAGGGAGCAAAACATTCAGTACTTC. Translated, it gives CASSARDGTSGREQNIQYF. The chain links TRBV9 to TRBJ2-4, with TRBD2 identical over 16 bases. Germline CDR1 and CDR2: SGDLS and YYNGEE. This CDR3 contains 19 residues. Trimming removed 3 bases from V and 5 bases from J; junction bases left unmatched: 11.

V usage is TRBV5-1 and J usage is TRBJ2-2, with 7 bases identical to TRBD2. The length of the CDR3 is 14 residues. V was pared by 3 bases and J by 7 bases, with 6 bases of the junction left unmatched. From germline, CDR1 is SGHRS and CDR2 YFSETQ. CDR3 sequence: CASSYTSEIGELFF. As DNA, the CDR3 is TGCGCCAGCAGCTATACTAGCGAAATCGGGGAGCTGTTTTTT.

This clone was counted only a few times. CDR3 DNA sequence: TGTGCCAGCAGCTCCCAGGGGGGAAACGGGGAGCTGTTTTTT. It yields the protein CASSSQGGNGELFF. This chain connects TRBV11-2 to TRBJ2-2; perhaps TRBD1 as D (7 bases). Germline-derived CDR1 and CDR2 are SGHAT and FQNNGV. Trimming stripped 4 bases from V and 7 bases from J, with 13 bases between. The CDR3 sequence is 14 residues long.

J is TRBJ1-5 and V is TRBV6-5; no clear D. This CDR3 has 13 amino acids. Germline CDR1 is MNHEY and CDR2 is SVGAGI. Trimming took 4 bases from V and 3 from J, leaving 7 bases between them. The CDR3 coding sequence is TGTGCCAGCAGTTCCCGTTACAATCAGCCCCAGCATTTT. Its protein is CASSSRYNQPQHF.

The chain employs TRBV5-8 and TRBJ2-7; the D gene is possibly TRBD1 (5 bases). The germline V gene has CDR1 SGHTS and CDR2 YDEGEE. The CDR3 loop spans 13 amino acids. Trimming cost V 4 bases and J 5 bases, with 13 bases left between them. The CDR3 DNA is TGTGCCAGCAGCGTGGGCAGGGCAGACGAGCAGTACTTC. Protein: CASSVGRADEQYF.

The chain has TRBV28 and TRBJ2-7, with 7 bases lining up with TRBD1. Germline CDR1 is MDHEN and CDR2 is SYDVKM. The CDR3 is made up of 15 amino acids. V shed 7 bases and J 3 bases; nucleotides not matched to a gene: 12. CDR3 in amino acids: CASTKWGTADYEQYF. CDR3 in DNA: TGTGCCAGCACCAAGTGGGGGACAGCAGACTACGAGCAGTACTTC.

The chain links TRBV15 to TRBJ1-1, with a possible D match to TRBD1 (5 bases). This CDR3 is 14 amino acids long. The V end lost 2 bases, the J end lost 1 base, and 8 bases lay between the germline ends. Germline V gene lookup returns CDR1 LNHNV and CDR2 YYDKDF (reference sequence). This CDR3 is CATSRWGENTEAFF. CDR3 DNA: TGTGCCACCAGCAGATGGGGCGAGAACACTGAAGCTTTCTTT.

V and J are TRBV5-4 and TRBJ2-2; perhaps TRBD2 as D (6 bases). Germline CDR1 reads SGHNT; CDR2 reads YYREEE (reference sequence). Trimming removed 2 bases from V and 0 bases from J, with 8 bases in between. The CDR3 has 15 amino acids. The CDR3 is CASSLGGANTGELFF. The CDR3 coding sequence is TGTGCCAGCAGCTTAGGCGGGGCGAACACCGGGGAGCTGTTTTTT.